This is a list of T cell receptor beta chains from one sample in a study of cytomegalovirus exposure and HLA in healthy donors. TCRdb's table, derived via immunoSEQ multiplex PCR, lists solely in-frame clones and lacks some. Of about 100,000 clones listed, 80% to 85% are singletons. The sample comprised PBMCs. The receptors come from a woman in her 70s in good health and CMV-seropositive. Each CDR3 is given with its conserved first and last residue. D genes are given only for firm matches. A row's size may be missing; if present it is once, few, many or a size class.

TRBJ2-7,TRBV4-1,TRBD2,-,CASSHVAGVDEQYF,TGCGCCAGCAGCCACGTAGCGGGGGTGGACGAGCAGTACTTC
TRBJ2-7,TRBV9,-,-,CASSGTSGEQYF,TGTGCCAGCAGCGGGACTTCGGGCGAGCAGTACTTC
TRBJ1-1,TRBV10-3,TRBD1,-,CAISERQGMEAFF,TGTGCCATCAGTGAACGACAGGGGATGGAGGCTTTCTTT
TRBJ1-1,TRBV7-9,-,-,CASSPPFRVGTEAFF,TGTGCCAGCAGCCCCCCCTTCAGGGTGGGCACTGAAGCTTTCTTT
TRBJ2-3,TRBV11-3,TRBD1,-,CASSPGTDGTDTQYF,TGTGCCAGCAGCCCCGGGACAGATGGCACAGATACGCAGTATTTT
TRBJ2-7,TRBV15,TRBD2,-,CATSRDRGSGRDEQYF,TGTGCCACCAGCAGAGATCGGGGTAGCGGGAGGGACGAGCAGTACTTC
TRBJ2-3,TRBV2,-,-,CASRDSGTDAQYF,TGTGCCAGCAGGGATAGCGGGACAGATGCGCAGTATTTT
TRBJ2-7,TRBV19,TRBD1,-,CASSGGQARSYEQYF,TGTGCCAGTAGTGGGGGACAGGCCCGCTCCTACGAGCAGTACTTC
TRBJ2-3,TRBV5-1,TRBD2,-,CASSSGLATDTQYF,TGCGCCAGCAGCTCAGGACTAGCCACAGATACGCAGTATTTT
TRBJ2-7,TRBV2,TRBD2,-,CASRRLAATYEQYF,TGTGCCAGCCGTCGTCTAGCGGCAACCTACGAGCAGTACTTC
TRBJ1-2,TRBV11-3,-,once,CASSLDQEGGYTF,TGTGCCAGCAGCTTAGATCAGGAAGGAGGCTACACCTTC
TRBJ2-3,TRBV4-3,TRBD2,-,CASSREISGEQYF,TGCGCCAGCAGCCGGGAAATTAGCGGGGAGCAGTATTTT
TRBJ2-2,TRBV4-1,-,once,CASSQRGGAGLAANTGELFF,TGCGCCAGCAGCCAACGCGGGGGCGCTGGGCTAGCGGCTAACACCGGGGAGCTGTTTTTT
TRBJ2-3,TRBV11-3,TRBD1,-,CASSSTGDTQYF,TGTGCCAGCAGCTCGACAGGGGATACGCAGTATTTT
TRBJ2-1,TRBV19,TRBD2,-,CASSIGTSGAYNEQFF,TGTGCCAGTAGTATAGGGACTAGCGGAGCCTACAATGAGCAGTTCTTC
TRBJ2-7,TRBV5-1,-,-,CASSLTIAYEQYF,TGCGCCAGCAGCTTGACCATAGCCTACGAGCAGTACTTC
TRBJ1-1,TRBV9,TRBD1,-,CASSVSSGGTEAFF,TGTGCCAGCAGCGTCTCCTCAGGGGGAACTGAAGCTTTCTTT
TRBJ1-1,TRBV5-8,-,few,CASSLVGFLTEAFF,TGTGCCAGCAGCCTGGTCGGGTTTCTCACTGAAGCTTTCTTT
TRBJ1-2,TRBV28,TRBD1,-,CASSRDREVHYGYTF,TGTGCCAGCAGTCGGGACAGGGAGGTTCACTACGGCTACACCTTC
TRBJ2-2,TRBV4-3,TRBD1,-,CASSQLRGTGGAELFF,TGCGCCAGCAGCCAACTCCGAGGGACAGGGGGCGCGGAGCTGTTTTTT
TRBJ2-6,TRBV30,TRBD2,-,CASGLAGGHGANVLTF,TGTGCCTCCGGACTAGCGGGAGGGCACGGGGCCAACGTCCTGACTTTC
TRBJ2-3,TRBV14,-,-,CASSQDQAFFSTDTQYF,TGTGCCAGCAGCCAAGATCAGGCCTTCTTTAGCACAGATACGCAGTATTTT
TRBJ2-3,TRBV6-1,-,-,CAGGGTANTDTQYF,TGTGCCGGTGGAGGGACAGCAAACACAGATACGCAGTATTTT
TRBJ1-1,TRBV4-2,TRBD1,-,CASSQNVVRGDTEAFF,TGTGCCAGCAGCCAAAACGTCGTCAGGGGGGACACTGAAGCTTTCTTT
TRBJ2-7,TRBV5-5,TRBD2,-,CASSGGASGISYEQYF,TGTGCCAGCAGTGGGGGGGCTAGCGGGATTTCCTACGAGCAGTACTTC
TRBJ2-1,TRBV2,-,once,CASTQQGEQFF,TGTGCCAGCACTCAACAGGGTGAGCAGTTCTTC
TRBJ1-1,TRBV5-1,-,-,CASSSTADTEAFF,TGCGCCAGCAGCTCGACAGCTGACACTGAAGCTTTCTTT
TRBJ2-7,TRBV14,TRBD2,-,CASSLAGAGEQYF,TGTGCCAGCAGCCTAGCGGGAGCGGGCGAGCAGTACTTC
TRBJ2-2,TRBV4-3,-,few,CASSQKTGPGELFF,TGCGCCAGCAGCCAGAAAACAGGGCCCGGGGAGCTGTTTTTT
TRBJ2-1,TRBV19,TRBD2,-,CASSIRTSGFYNEQFF,TGTGCCAGTAGTATCCGGACTAGCGGGTTCTACAATGAGCAGTTCTTC
TRBJ2-1,TRBV5-4,TRBD2,-,CASSLAGGPGYNEQFF,TGTGCCAGCAGCTTGGCGGGAGGGCCAGGGTACAATGAGCAGTTCTTC
TRBJ1-5,TRBV28,-,many,CASSLEADLIDRGNQPQHF,TGTGCCAGCAGTTTAGAAGCGGATCTCATTGACCGCGGCAATCAGCCCCAGCATTTT
TRBJ2-5,TRBV7-2,TRBD2,-,CASSSSLGGGRETQYF,TGTGCCAGCAGCTCTAGTCTTGGGGGAGGGCGGGAGACCCAGTACTTC
TRBJ2-5,TRBV29-1,TRBD2,-,CSPSPGGTPNQETQYF,TGCAGCCCGTCTCCCGGGGGGACTCCCAACCAAGAGACCCAGTACTTC
TRBJ2-1,TRBV27,-,few,CASTSPGHDHYNEQFF,TGTGCCAGCACCAGCCCGGGACACGACCACTACAATGAGCAGTTCTTC
TRBJ2-3,TRBV4-2,-,-,CASSRTSPGLLGDTQYF,TGTGCCAGCTCCCGAACATCCCCAGGGCTGCTCGGGGATACGCAGTATTTT
TRBJ1-3,TRBV6-5,-,-,CASSLQESSGNTIYF,TGTGCCAGCAGTCTACAGGAGAGCTCTGGAAACACCATATATTTT
TRBJ2-3,TRBV5-6,-,-,CASERGIGARTDTQYF,TGTGCCAGCGAAAGGGGGATCGGGGCGCGGACAGATACGCAGTATTTT
TRBJ2-5,TRBV7-2,TRBD2,-,CASSFEESGGSRTQYF,TGTGCCAGCAGCTTTGAAGAGAGCGGGGGGTCTAGGACCCAGTACTTC
TRBJ2-2,TRBV7-2,TRBD2,-,CASRGAGGNTGELFF,TGTGCCAGCAGGGGAGCGGGAGGGAACACCGGGGAGCTGTTTTTT
TRBJ2-7,TRBV15,-,-,CATSRGFEGTYEQYF,TGTGCCACCAGCAGAGGGTTCGAGGGAACCTACGAGCAGTACTTC
TRBJ2-7,TRBV4-1,TRBD1,-,CASSQDQPLGGTYEQYF,TGCGCCAGCAGCCAAGATCAGCCGTTAGGGGGCACCTACGAGCAGTACTTC
TRBJ1-2,TRBV30,-,-,CAYDTTPNYGYTF,TGTGCCTACGATACGACACCCAACTATGGCTACACCTTC
TRBJ1-1,TRBV27,-,-,CASSLTGGGTEAFF,TGTGCCAGCAGTTTGACGGGTGGTGGTACTGAAGCTTTCTTT
TRBJ1-2,TRBV10-3,-,-,CASSYSVLGNYGYTF,TGTGCCAGCAGTTACTCGGTCCTGGGCAACTATGGCTACACCTTC
TRBJ2-7,TRBV21-1,-,-,CASNPQGFSREQYF,TGTGCCAGCAACCCACAGGGCTTCAGTCGCGAGCAGTACTTC
TRBJ2-2,TRBV6-5,-,-,CASSRFRFTGELFF,TGTGCCAGCAGCCGTTTCCGGTTCACCGGGGAGCTGTTTTTT
TRBJ1-3,TRBV7-2,-,-,CASSLPWASTGNTIYF,TGTGCCAGCAGCCTCCCCTGGGCCTCAACTGGAAACACCATATATTTT